This T cell receptor (beta chain) was sequenced in a study of response to subunit inactivated influenza vaccine. Using its own MiXCR run on the RT-PCR reads, TCRdb lists one record per CDR3 protein. The sample shows 430,000 or so distinct CDR3 sequences, roughly 11% of them seen only once. Trimming removed 2 bases at V and 2 bases at J, with 6 bases between. The germline CDR1 and CDR2 sequences are SEHNR and FQNEAQ (reference sequence). This CDR3 is 13 amino acids long. Study-level findings and limits: After each seasonal influenza vaccination, few new T cells are recruited, the authors suggested.

About this clonotype itself: Its antigen is not known.

The material was PBMCs from blood, obtained 45 days after vaccination. The sequence derives from a man aged 45 to 65 who received an inactivated influenza vaccine. The chain couples TRBV7-9 to TRBJ2-5; D not certain. CDR3 loop: CASSLPMQETQYF. In DNA, the CDR3 is TGTGCCAGCAGCTTACCGATGCAAGAGACCCAGTACTTC. Full variable domain (missing parts from reference TRBV7-9 and TRBJ2-5): DTGVSQNPRHKITKRGQNVTFRCDPISEHNRLYWYRQTLGQGPEFLTYFQNEAQLEKSRLLSDRFSAERPKGSFSTLEIQRTEQGDSAMYLCASSLPMQETQYFGPGTRLLVL.